Presented here are 3 T cell receptor beta chains from one specimen sequenced in a study of blood T cell repertoires in COVID-19. The protocol was immunoSEQ multiplex PCR, while the TCRdb copy is restricted to in-frame clones and leaves out a portion. The sample holds approximately 99,000 clones, 79% seen once. The sequencing sample was made of peripheral blood. The receptor set was obtained from a woman at least 80 years old with active or convalescent COVID-19.

The chain couples TRBV11-2 to TRBJ1-1; D might be TRBD1 (5 bases). The CDR3 runs 14 residues. Looked up from germline, CDR1 is SGHAT and CDR2 is FQNNGV. Deletions cut 5 bases from V and 1 base from J, with 11 bases between. DNA of the CDR3: TGTGCCAGCAGCGCGGGACGTAAGAACACTGAAGCTTTCTTT. It is translated as CASSAGRKNTEAFF. The full variable domain, in which reference TRBV11-2 and TRBJ1-1 provide the parts outside the CDR3, is EAGVAQSPRYKIIEKRQSVAFWCNPISGHATLYWYQQILGQGPKLLIQFQNNGVVDDSQLPKDRFSAERLKGVDSTLKIQPAKLEDSAVYLCASSAGRKNTEAFFGQGTRLTVV.

V usage is TRBV28 and J usage is TRBJ2-1; 7 bases agree with TRBD2. CDR1 MDHEN and CDR2 SYDVKM come from the germline V gene. Germline trimming cut 4 bases from V and 12 bases from J; bases unmatched to any gene: 18. There are 16 residues in the CDR3. The CDR3 region is CASSSPTSSWVRGQFF. CDR3 in DNA: TGTGCCAGCAGTTCTCCGACTAGCTCCTGGGTGCGTGGGCAGTTCTTC.

This chain links TRBV7-9 with TRBJ2-5; the D gene is possibly TRBD1 (6 bases). The CDR3 is made up of 15 amino acids. Trimming cost V 5 bases and J 2 bases, with 15 bases left between them. Per the germline V gene, CDR1 is SEHNR and CDR2 is FQNEAQ (reference sequence). Written as DNA, the CDR3 is TGTGCCAGCAGCCCCGTGGGGGCAGCACAAGAGACCCAGTACTTC. Translating it yields CASSPVGAAQETQYF.